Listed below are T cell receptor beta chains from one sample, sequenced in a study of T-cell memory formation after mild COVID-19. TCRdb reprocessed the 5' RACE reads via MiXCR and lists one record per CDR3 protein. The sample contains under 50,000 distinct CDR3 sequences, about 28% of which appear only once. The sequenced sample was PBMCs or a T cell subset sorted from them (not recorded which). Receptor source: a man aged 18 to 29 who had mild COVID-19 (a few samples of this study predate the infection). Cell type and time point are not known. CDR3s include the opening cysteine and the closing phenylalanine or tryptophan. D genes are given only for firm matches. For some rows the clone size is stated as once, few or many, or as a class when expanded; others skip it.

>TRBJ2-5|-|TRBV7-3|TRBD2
CASSVGGGRQETQYF
TGTGCCAGCTCCGTTGGCGGGGGACGACAAGAGACCCAGTACTTC
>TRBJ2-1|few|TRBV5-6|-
CASSSRPGPGEQFF
TGTGCCAGCAGCTCCCGGCCAGGTCCCGGTGAGCAGTTCTTC
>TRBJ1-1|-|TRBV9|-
CASSAGQHTEAFF
TGTGCCAGCAGCGCTGGACAGCATACTGAAGCTTTCTTT
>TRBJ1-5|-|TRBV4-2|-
CASSHLGGGDQPQHF
TGTGCCAGCAGCCACCTGGGGGGGGGAGATCAGCCCCAGCATTTT
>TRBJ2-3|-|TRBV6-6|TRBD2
CASSYSRGGFDTQYF
TGTGCCAGCAGTTACTCGCGCGGGGGATTCGATACGCAGTATTTT
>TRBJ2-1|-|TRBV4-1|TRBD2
CASSRPGRGSYNEQFF
TGCGCCAGCAGCCGGCCCGGGAGGGGGTCCTACAATGAGCAGTTCTTC
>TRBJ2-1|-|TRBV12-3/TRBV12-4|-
CASSWTDFYNEQFF
TGTGCCAGCAGCTGGACGGACTTCTACAATGAGCAGTTCTTC
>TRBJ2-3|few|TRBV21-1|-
CASSKPGGAISTQYF
TGTGCCAGCAGCAAACCCGGCGGGGCCATAAGTACGCAGTATTTT
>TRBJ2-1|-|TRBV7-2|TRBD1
CASSFTGTGDNEQFF
TGTGCCAGCAGTTTTACCGGGACAGGGGACAATGAGCAGTTCTTC
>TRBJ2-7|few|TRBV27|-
CASSQAWRGLYEQYF
TGTGCCAGCAGTCAGGCCTGGCGGGGGCTCTACGAGCAGTACTTC
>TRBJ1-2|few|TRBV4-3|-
CASSQTRGVTNYGYTF
TGCGCCAGCAGCCAGACCCGCGGGGTTACTAACTATGGCTACACCTTC
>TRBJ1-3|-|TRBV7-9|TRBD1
CASSATRRTGGAFGNTIYF
TGTGCCAGCAGCGCTACGCGACGTACAGGGGGCGCCTTTGGAAACACCATATATTTT
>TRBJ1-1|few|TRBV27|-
CASSTLGTEAFF
TGTGCCAGCAGTACCCTAGGGACTGAAGCTTTCTTT
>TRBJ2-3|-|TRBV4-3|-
CASSQDGKSTTQYF
TGCGCCAGCAGCCAAGACGGGAAGTCTACTACGCAGTATTTT
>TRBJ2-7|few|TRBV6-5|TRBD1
CASSYGTGYYEQYF
TGTGCCAGCAGCTACGGGACAGGATACTACGAGCAGTACTTC
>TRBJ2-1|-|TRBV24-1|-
CATSDLLDYNEQFF
TGTGCCACCAGTGATTTGCTAGATTACAATGAGCAGTTCTTC
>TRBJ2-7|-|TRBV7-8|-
CASSPRTASYEQYF
TGTGCCAGCAGCCCGCGGACAGCCTCCTACGAGCAGTACTTC
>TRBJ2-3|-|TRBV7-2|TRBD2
CASSPRGTSGTDTQYF
TGTGCCAGCAGCCCCCGTGGGACTAGCGGCACAGATACGCAGTATTTT
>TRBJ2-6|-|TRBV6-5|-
CASSVFSEGRTSGANVLTF
TGTGCCAGCAGTGTGTTCTCGGAGGGCAGGACCTCTGGGGCCAACGTCCTGACTTTC
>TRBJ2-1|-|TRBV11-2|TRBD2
CASSWLAGGPYNEQFF
TGTGCCAGCAGCTGGTTAGCGGGGGGGCCCTACAATGAGCAGTTCTTC
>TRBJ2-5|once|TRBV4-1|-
CASSQDILYQETQYF
TGCGCCAGCAGCCAAGATATTCTCTACCAAGAGACCCAGTACTTC
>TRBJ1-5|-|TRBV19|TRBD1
CASSIVRTGGYQPQHF
TGTGCCAGTAGTATAGTAAGAACAGGGGGATATCAGCCCCAGCATTTT
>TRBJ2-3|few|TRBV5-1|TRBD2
CASETSGGATDTQYF
TGCGCCAGCGAAACTAGCGGGGGGGCCACAGATACGCAGTATTTT
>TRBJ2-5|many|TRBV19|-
CASSRGRGAQETQYF
TGTGCCAGTAGTAGGGGCCGGGGGGCCCAAGAGACCCAGTACTTC
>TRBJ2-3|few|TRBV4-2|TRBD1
CASSQDTTGGADTQYF
TGTGCCAGCAGCCAAGATACAACAGGGGGCGCGGATACGCAGTATTTT
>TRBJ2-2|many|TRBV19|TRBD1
CASKGQGDTGELFF
TGTGCCAGTAAGGGACAGGGGGACACCGGGGAGCTGTTTTTT
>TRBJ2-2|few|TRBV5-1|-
CASSSIGRGTGELFF
TGCGCCAGCAGCTCCATCGGCAGGGGCACCGGGGAGCTGTTTTTT
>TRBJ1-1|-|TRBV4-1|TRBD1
CASSRRQGALNTEAFF
TGCGCCAGCAGCCGAAGACAGGGGGCTTTGAACACTGAAGCTTTCTTT
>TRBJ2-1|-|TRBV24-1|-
CATRGAEQFF
TGTGCCACCAGGGGGGCTGAGCAGTTCTTC
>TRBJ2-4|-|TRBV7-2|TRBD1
CASSLRQGAAKNIQYF
TGTGCCAGCAGCCTCCGACAGGGCGCTGCCAAAAACATTCAGTACTTC
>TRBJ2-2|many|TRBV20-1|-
CSARDKGDTGELFF
TGCAGTGCTAGAGATAAAGGGGACACCGGGGAGCTGTTTTTT
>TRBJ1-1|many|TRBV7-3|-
CASSHSGGLNTEAFF
TGTGCCAGCAGCCACAGTGGCGGCCTTAACACTGAAGCTTTCTTT
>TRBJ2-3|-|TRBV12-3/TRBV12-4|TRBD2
CASYGEGGTDTQYF
TGTGCCAGTTACGGGGAGGGAGGAACAGATACGCAGTATTTT